This is a list of T cell receptor beta chains from one sample in a study of blood T cell repertoires in COVID-19. Profiled with immunoSEQ multiplex PCR; TCRdb holds only in-frame clones, not every one. This repertoire shows roughly 160,000 clones, roughly 93% found once; its top ten account for about 2.3%. Material: peripheral blood. These receptors were taken from a man younger than 35 with acute or convalescent COVID-19. The CDR3 runs from the conserved cysteine through the conserved F or W. The D gene is left open where the match is weak. Clone size is given for some rows only: seen once, a few or many times, or a class if the clone is expanded.

abundance	v_gene	d_gene	j_gene	CDR3nt	CDR3aa
NA	TRBV19	NA	TRBJ2-7	TGTGCCAGTAGCCGAGGGCCAGGGGAAGAGCAGTACTTC	CASSRGPGEEQYF
NA	TRBV6-5	TRBD1	TRBJ1-1	TGTGCCAGCAGACCCGTACAGGGGGCCGGCACTGAAGCTTTCTTT	CASRPVQGAGTEAFF
NA	TRBV24-1	TRBD1	TRBJ2-3	TGTGCCACCAGTGATTCCGGGACAGGGGGCCAAGATACGCAGTATTTT	CATSDSGTGGQDTQYF
NA	TRBV6-1	TRBD1	TRBJ1-5	TGTGCCAGCAGTGGAGCGGGACAGGGCGATCAGCCCCAGCATTTT	CASSGAGQGDQPQHF
NA	TRBV7-9	TRBD1	TRBJ1-5	TGTGCCAGCAGCGCCGGGACAGGGGGCAGACAGCCCCAGCATTTT	CASSAGTGGRQPQHF
NA	TRBV5-6	TRBD1	TRBJ1-6	TGTGCCAGCAGCGCACAGGGGGCTTCCTATAATTCACCCCTCCACTTT	CASSAQGASYNSPLHF
NA	TRBV7-2	NA	TRBJ2-2	TGTGCCAGCAGCTTAGATGTAACCGGGGAGCTGTTTTTT	CASSLDVTGELFF
NA	TRBV10-1	TRBD2	TRBJ2-3	TGCGCCAGCAGTGAGTCTGGCGGGAGGGGCACAGATACGCAGTATTTT	CASSESGGRGTDTQYF
NA	TRBV5-8	NA	TRBJ2-7	TGTGCCAGCAGCCGGAGCGGGTCGAGCTCCTACGAGCAGTACTTC	CASSRSGSSSYEQYF
NA	TRBV18	NA	TRBJ2-5	TGTGCCAGCTCACCATTGGCAGGGTCCCCCCAAGAGACCCAGTACTTC	CASSPLAGSPQETQYF
NA	TRBV5-1	TRBD1	TRBJ2-7	TGCGCCAGCAGCTTGGTGGGACAGACCTACGAGCAGTACTTC	CASSLVGQTYEQYF
NA	TRBV6-2/TRBV6-3	TRBD2	TRBJ2-7	TGTGCCAGCAGTTACTACGGGACTAGCGGGAGGTCTAGCTCCTACGAGCAGTACTTC	CASSYYGTSGRSSSYEQYF
NA	TRBV7-6	NA	TRBJ2-7	TGTGCCAGCAGCCTCCCATCTATCGCAGGCAGGGCACCCTACGAGCAGTACTTC	CASSLPSIAGRAPYEQYF
NA	TRBV6-1	NA	TRBJ1-2	TGTGCCAGCAGTGAATTATGGCAGGGAACTGGCTACACCTTC	CASSELWQGTGYTF
few	TRBV19	NA	TRBJ2-1	TGTGCCAGTAATAGTCATAGCTCCTACAATGAGCAGTTCTTC	CASNSHSSYNEQFF
once	TRBV25-1	NA	TRBJ1-1	TGTGCCAGCAGAGCCTCCACAGCTAACACTGAAGCTTTCTTT	CASRASTANTEAFF
NA	TRBV5-1	NA	TRBJ1-1	TGCGCCAGCAGCTTGGTACTCCCAGGTAACACTGAAGCTTTCTTT	CASSLVLPGNTEAFF
NA	TRBV6-6	NA	TRBJ2-5	TGTGCCAGCAGTTACGGTGGACTGGGGAGAGAGACCCAGTACTTC	CASSYGGLGRETQYF
NA	TRBV5-5	TRBD1	TRBJ1-1	TGTGCCAGCAGGGGGACAGGGGGTAATGTGGCTTTCTTT	CASRGTGGNVAFF
NA	TRBV30	TRBD2	TRBJ2-1	TGTGCCTGGAGTTCCGGGACTAGCACTCTTAATGAGCAGTTCTTC	CAWSSGTSTLNEQFF
NA	TRBV19	TRBD1	TRBJ2-2	TGTGCCAGTAGTCTCCTCGGGACAGCGAACACCGGGGAGCTGTTTTTT	CASSLLGTANTGELFF
NA	TRBV24-1	NA	TRBJ1-1	TGTGCCACCAGTGATTTGGGGCAGAAAGCTTTCTTT	CATSDLGQKAFF
once	TRBV5-5	TRBD1	TRBJ1-2	TGTGCCAGCAGCGAGCCTGACAGGGGGCTCGGTGGCTACACCTTC	CASSEPDRGLGGYTF
NA	TRBV5-4	NA	TRBJ2-1	TGTGCCAGCAGCTTTTCCACGACGGGTGAGCAGTTCTTC	CASSFSTTGEQFF
NA	TRBV30	NA	TRBJ1-2	TGTGCCTGGAGTGTAACCGGGGACTATGGCTACACCTTC	CAWSVTGDYGYTF
NA	TRBV5-1	TRBD2	TRBJ2-5	TGCGCCAGCAGCTTGGGCCTAGCGGGAGCCACCCCGCAAGAGACCCAGTACTTC	CASSLGLAGATPQETQYF
few	TRBV27	NA	TRBJ1-2	TGTGCCAGCAGTTCCTATACAGGGAGGGGGGACTATGGCTACACCTTC	CASSSYTGRGDYGYTF
NA	TRBV9	NA	TRBJ1-1	TGTGCCAGCAGCGTAGTAAACAGGGTCGACACTGAAGCTTTCTTT	CASSVVNRVDTEAFF
NA	TRBV6-5	NA	TRBJ2-5	TGTGCCAGCAGTCAGACGAGGACATCCCAAGAGACCCAGTACTTC	CASSQTRTSQETQYF
NA	TRBV5-1	TRBD2	TRBJ2-7	TGCGCCAGCAGCTTGGCACTAGCGGGAGACGAGCAGTACTTC	CASSLALAGDEQYF
NA	TRBV27	NA	TRBJ1-1	TGTGCCAGCAGTTTCAGCGGGACTGCGACCACTGAAGCTTTCTTT	CASSFSGTATTEAFF
once	TRBV19	TRBD1	TRBJ1-1	TGTGCCAGTAGTACGATAACAGGGGGTAACACTGAAGCTTTCTTT	CASSTITGGNTEAFF
NA	TRBV7-8	NA	TRBJ2-7	TGTGCCAGCAGCTTAGGGCAGGACCAGGGATTAAAGCAGTACTTC	CASSLGQDQGLKQYF
NA	TRBV11-2	TRBD1	TRBJ1-4	TGTGCCAGCACCTTTCAAACAGGGGGTAATGAAAAACTGTTTTTT	CASTFQTGGNEKLFF
once	TRBV5-4	NA	TRBJ2-3	TGTGCCAGCAGCCTCACGTCGGACTTCTTCACAGATACGCAGTATTTT	CASSLTSDFFTDTQYF
NA	TRBV6-6	TRBD2	TRBJ2-1	TGTGCCAGCAGTTACGGACTAGCGGGAGGAAATGAGCAGTTCTTC	CASSYGLAGGNEQFF
NA	TRBV2	NA	TRBJ1-1	TGTGCCAGCAGTGACCAGGGAATCCTAAACACTGAAGCTTTCTTT	CASSDQGILNTEAFF
NA	TRBV5-6	TRBD1	TRBJ1-1	TGTGCCAGCAGCTTGAACAGGGGGACTTCTGAAGCTTTCTTT	CASSLNRGTSEAFF
NA	TRBV29-1	TRBD1	TRBJ1-2	TGCAGCGTCCGCCACAGCGGACAGGCTTTGAATGGCTACACCTTC	CSVRHSGQALNGYTF
NA	TRBV6-1	TRBD2	TRBJ2-1	TGTGCCAGCAGTGAAAACTGGCCTAGCGGGACCTACAATGAGCAGTTCTTC	CASSENWPSGTYNEQFF
NA	TRBV15	NA	TRBJ1-1	TGTGCCACCAGACCCACCCGAGGGCGGGGGTACACTGAAGCTTTCTTT	CATRPTRGRGYTEAFF
few	TRBV20-1	NA	TRBJ2-1	TGCAGTGCTAGAGTTGTAAATGAGCAGTTCTTC	CSARVVNEQFF
NA	TRBV20-1	NA	TRBJ1-5	TGCAGTGCTAGTGTGGGCGGGACCCGAATGAAGCCCCAGCATTTT	CSASVGGTRMKPQHF
NA	TRBV6-5	TRBD1	TRBJ1-3	TGTGCCAGCAGCAGGACAGGGCCTGGAAACACCATATATTTT	CASSRTGPGNTIYF
once	TRBV4-1	TRBD1	TRBJ2-7	TGCGCCAGCAGCGCAAGGGGGACAGGGGTCTACGAGCAGTACTTC	CASSARGTGVYEQYF
NA	TRBV21-1	NA	TRBJ2-3	TGTGCCAGCAGCAAAGCGGGAAAAGCGGGAGCTTCCCCAGATACGCAGTATTTT	CASSKAGKAGASPDTQYF
NA	TRBV11-3	TRBD2	TRBJ2-1	TGTGCCAGCAGCGACATCGGGGGGAACTACAATGAGCAGTTCTTC	CASSDIGGNYNEQFF
NA	TRBV13	NA	TRBJ2-5	TGTGCCAGCAGCCCCTCCGAGGAAGAGACCCAGTACTTC	CASSPSEEETQYF